This TCR beta chain was captured by sequencing in a study of T cells in localized non-small cell lung cancer. Here immunoSEQ multiplex PCR was the method, and the copy in TCRdb shows in-frame clones only, minus some. The sample comprises 7,000 to 8,500 clones, 50% of which are singletons, and around 3% rests with the top ten. This clone turned up a few times. Sample: lymph node tissue, taken before any cancer treatment. This TCR was sampled from a female donor over 55 with stage I lung adenocarcinoma.

Written as DNA, the CDR3 is TGTGCCAGCAGTTACTCGGGAACTTCCCTCACAGATACGCAGTATTTT. It is translated as CASSYSGTSLTDTQYF. The chain is built from TRBV6-8 and TRBJ2-3; D call uncertain. The CDR3 totals 16 residues. Looked up from germline, CDR1 is MNHGY and CDR2 is SAAAGT. V gave up 0 bases and J gave up 2 bases, with 12 bases separating them.